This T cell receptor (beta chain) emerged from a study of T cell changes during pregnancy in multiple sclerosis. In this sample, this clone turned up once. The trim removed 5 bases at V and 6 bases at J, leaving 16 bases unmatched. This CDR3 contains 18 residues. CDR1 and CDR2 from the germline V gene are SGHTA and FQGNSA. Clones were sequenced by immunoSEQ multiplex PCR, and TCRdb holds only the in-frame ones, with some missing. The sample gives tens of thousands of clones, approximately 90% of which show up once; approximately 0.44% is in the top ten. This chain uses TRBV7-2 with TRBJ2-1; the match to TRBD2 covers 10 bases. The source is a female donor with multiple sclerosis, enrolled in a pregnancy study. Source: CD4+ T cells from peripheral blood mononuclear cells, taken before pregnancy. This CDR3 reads CASSRRKITSGVSNEQFF. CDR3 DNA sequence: TGTGCCAGCAGCCGGAGGAAAATTACTAGCGGGGTGTCCAATGAGCAGTTCTTC.